Following are 10 T cell receptor beta chains from one sample sequenced in a study of breast tumors, draining lymph nodes, adjacent tissues. TCRdb itself ran the multiplex PCR reads through MiXCR, one entry per CDR3 protein. Of tens of thousands of distinct CDR3 sequences detected, 68% appear once; the ten largest clones hold less than 25%. The specimen was tumor-adjacent breast tissue. The receptors shown here come from a female donor with breast cancer. Some clones in this sample may be carry-over from other donors' samples.

This clonotype is classed as medium-sized. This chain links TRBV19 with TRBJ2-1; D is ambiguous. Trimming took 5 bases from V and 2 from J, leaving 16 bases between them. The CDR3 is 16 residues long. From germline, CDR1 is LNHDA and CDR2 SQIVND (reference sequence). DNA for the CDR3: TGTGCCAGTAGTCCCTCCTTCCGGCCTCCCTACAATGAGCAGTTCTTC. It yields the protein CASSPSFRPPYNEQFF. The full variable domain, its missing parts supplied by reference TRBV19 and TRBJ2-1, is DGGITQSPKYLFRKEGQNVTLSCEQNLNHDAMYWYRQDPGQGLRLIYYSQIVNDFQKGDIAEGYSVSREKKESFPLTVTSAQKNPTAFYLCASSPSFRPPYNEQFFGPGTRLTVL.

The chain carries TRBV7-9 and TRBJ2-3; 10 nucleotides align to TRBD2. There are 16 residues in the CDR3. Germline CDR1 SEHNR, CDR2 FQNEAQ (reference sequence). V was pared by 2 bases and J by 2 bases, with 4 bases of the junction left unmatched. DNA of the CDR3: TGTGCCAGCAGCTTATTACTAGCGGGAACCACAGATACGCAGTATTTT. Protein: CASSLLLAGTTDTQYF.

The chain recombines TRBV5-1 with TRBJ2-2; 8 bases align to TRBD1. The length of the CDR3 is 14 residues. Losses at the gene ends were 4 bases for V and 4 bases for J; bases not matched to a gene: 3. CDR1 is SGHRS, CDR2 YFSETQ, per germline. The CDR3 sequence is CASSRTGSTGELFF. The CDR3 nucleotides read TGCGCCAGCAGCCGGACAGGGAGCACCGGGGAGCTGTTTTTT.

This rearrangement joins TRBV9 to TRBJ2-1, with 9 bases lining up with TRBD2. Germline-derived CDR1 and CDR2 are SGDLS and YYNGEE. The CDR3 length is 17 residues. Germline trimming cut 2 bases from V and 8 bases from J; bases unmatched to any gene: 14. CDR3 loop: CASSVRIAGDTAYEQFF. DNA for the CDR3: TGTGCCAGCAGCGTTCGGATAGCGGGAGATACGGCGTATGAGCAGTTCTTC.

Only a few counts were recorded for this clonotype. This chain links TRBV12-3 or TRBV12-4 with TRBJ2-7, with 11 bases aligning to TRBD2. The ends lost 6 bases at V and 1 base at J; junction bases unmatched: 2. This CDR3 is built from 14 residues. The CDR3 coding sequence is TGTGCCAGCAGCCGGACTAGCGGGTCCTACGAGCAGTACTTC. Translating it yields CASSRTSGSYEQYF.

This clonotype was detected ten times or more. Written as DNA, the CDR3 is TGTGCCAGCAGTTACCGGGACAGTTATAATTCACCCCTCCACTTT. It encodes CASSYRDSYNSPLHF. The genes are TRBV28 and TRBJ1-6, with 7 bases lining up with TRBD1. V lost 4 bases, J lost 4 bases, and 4 bases stayed unmatched. The CDR3 extends over 15 amino acids. Germline V gene data show CDR1 as MDHEN and CDR2 as SYDVKM.

This chain connects TRBV6-5 to TRBJ2-1, with D uncertain. V was shortened by 2 bases and J by 8 bases, with 13 bases between the two germline ends. CDR1 and CDR2 (germline): MNHEY, SVGAGI. There are 14 residues in the CDR3. The CDR3 DNA reads as TGTGCCAGCAGTTACAAGCTAGATTCCTATGAGCAGTTCTTC. The encoded protein is CASSYKLDSYEQFF.

The CDR3 reads CASSFSAFSYNEQFF. The CDR3 bases are TGTGCCAGCAGTTTCAGCGCCTTTTCCTACAATGAGCAGTTCTTC. The V and J genes are TRBV12-3 or TRBV12-4 and TRBJ2-1; D gene ambiguous. Trimming took 3 bases from V and 1 from J, leaving 10 bases between them. The CDR3 contains 15 residues.

The chain has TRBV28 and TRBJ2-7, with 8 bases aligning to TRBD1. J lost 1 base, V lost 4 bases, and 3 bases had no gene match. Germline V gene lookup returns CDR1 MDHEN and CDR2 SYDVKM. The CDR3 covers 14 residues. In DNA, the CDR3 is TGTGCCAGCAGTTACCGGACAGGGTCCTACGAGCAGTACTTC. Translating it yields CASSYRTGSYEQYF.

The chain links TRBV20-1 to TRBJ2-5, with 8 bases aligning to TRBD2. This CDR3 comprises 15 residues. The ends lost 1 base at V and 2 bases at J; junction bases unmatched: 6. CDR1 is DFQATT, CDR2 SNEGSKA, per germline (reference sequence). Written as DNA, the CDR3 is TGCAGTGCTAGAGTCCAAATAGCGGGGCAAGAGACCCAGTACTTC. It yields the protein CSARVQIAGQETQYF.